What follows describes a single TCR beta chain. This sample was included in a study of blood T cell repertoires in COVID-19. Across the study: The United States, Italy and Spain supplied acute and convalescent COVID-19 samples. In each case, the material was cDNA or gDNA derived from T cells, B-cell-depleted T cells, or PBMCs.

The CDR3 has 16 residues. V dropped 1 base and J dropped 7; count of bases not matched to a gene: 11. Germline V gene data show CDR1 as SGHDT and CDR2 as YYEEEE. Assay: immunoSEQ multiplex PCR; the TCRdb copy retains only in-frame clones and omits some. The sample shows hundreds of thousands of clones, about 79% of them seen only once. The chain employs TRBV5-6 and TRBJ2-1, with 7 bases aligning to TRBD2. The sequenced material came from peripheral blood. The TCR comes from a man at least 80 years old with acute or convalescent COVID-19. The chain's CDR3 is CASSLTGGGFRNEQFF. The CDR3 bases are TGTGCCAGCAGCTTGACGGGCGGGGGTTTTAGAAATGAGCAGTTCTTC.